This T cell receptor (beta chain) appears in the sequencing data of a study of cytomegalovirus exposure and HLA in healthy donors (dated by TCRdb to about 2017). For the wider study: An earlier analysis of some 620 of the donors reported 276 Gb of sequence data and 100 million to 120 million unique TCR beta sequences obtained from about 200 million T cells. Rather than using new phenotypic data, the later analysis identified candidate immune exposures from TCR beta sequences and from how often those sequences occurred across donors. A later analysis re-analyzed previously published TCR beta repertoires from 500 to 700 donors and added high-resolution HLA genotyping to study TCR occurrence patterns. Using immunosequencing, the study profiled T cell repertoires from 666 subjects and related those repertoires to cytomegalovirus serostatus. Approximately 300 gigabases of sequencing data and approximately 91 million unique TCR sequences made up an early release that covered roughly 670 HLA-typed donors. Genome-wide SNP genotypes for about 65% of the 666 donors were used in a later genetic analysis, which treated that subset as a discovery cohort. The genetic ancestry cluster associated with self-reported Caucasian donors included about 84% of the roughly 400 genotyped donors. A handful of DR-DQ haplotypes were handled as single units for association and clustering because linkage in the cohort was strong. The study aimed to test whether signatures of past pathogen exposure could be identified by cataloging public T cell receptors. Donor age, sex, ethnicity and CMV serostatus were compiled alongside the repertoire data. The study combined high-throughput TCR immunosequencing, statistical association of individual TCRs with disease status, and machine learning to predict cytomegalovirus infection status. An earlier analysis of around 580 of the donors used high-throughput TCR beta sequencing to judge whether each TCR beta V gene segment behaved as functional or pseudogenic. A separate validation cohort of 100 to 150 different subjects was used in addition to the approximately 610-subject first cohort. Every repertoire in the discovery cohort had been generated on one and the same sequencing platform. Class I and class II HLA loci were covered by the typing at four-digit resolution. Among 300 to 500 genotyped donors of the cohort, an average of around 220,000 unique TCR beta nucleotide sequences was sequenced per donor, of which roughly 17% were non-productive. The number of donors typed differed by locus, with about 629-640 for A, B, C, DRB1 and DQB1, roughly 550 for DQA1, 600 to 610 for DPA1, and 400 to 490 for DPB1. The full study reports these points: The sequencing pipeline was judged likely to have produced a cluster of highly shared sequence variants as a technical artifact. In vitro tests confirmed that three of the cytomegalovirus-associated TCR beta chains recognize cytomegalovirus antigens. Because some donors lacked HLA typing at each locus, the association tests relied only on the typed subset. Cytomegalovirus status was reported to be diagnosed by the classifier with high specificity and sensitivity in both the original and validation cohorts. A later genetic analysis associated a missense DCLRE1C variant with V-gene and J-gene trimming of TCR beta chains, and an independent cohort replicated the association. At a false discovery rate of 0.05, a later analysis linked 15,000 to 20,000 TCR beta sequences to specific HLA alleles. A total of 150 or so TCR beta chains were listed by the study as associated with cytomegalovirus. The 87-base-pair reads could not distinguish some IMGT-functional V segments, including TRBV6-2 and TRBV6-3, so those segments were excluded. In a later genetic analysis, fewer N-insertions in productive TCRs were reported among donors in an Asian-associated ancestry cluster than the roughly 700-donor mean. Linkage disequilibrium might explain the correlated functional status among segregating V segments, but an unknown experimental factor could not be excluded. While some public TCRs were present in many individuals, most TCR sequences turned up only very rarely across donors. In a later analysis, most CMV-associated TCR beta chains were found to appear HLA-restricted, with HLA associations seemingly driven largely by CMV exposure. A later analysis found that TCR association rates varied across HLA loci, with DRB1 alleles showing the most associated TCRs and HLA-C alleles the fewest. In this cohort, only TCR beta chains were sequenced, and detectable features were limited by the absence of alpha or paired-chain data. The authors suggested that the approach could potentially be generalized to other disease states and immunological phenotypes. Because counts were too low, 15 to 20 rarely observed V segments, including chromosome 9 orphons, were excluded from the earlier analysis of some 540 of the donors. Presence/absence analyses assumed roughly uniform sequencing depth across donors, an assumption that may not hold. In an earlier analysis of 587 of the donors, most TCR beta V segments appeared in productive rearrangements about 87% or about 30% of the time, broadly matching IMGT annotations. In a later analysis, HLA-associated TCR beta chains were found to be more clonally expanded and to have lower generation probabilities than equally common non-associated chains. A further reported finding was that TCR beta sequences accurately predicted the HLA-A and HLA-B alleles for most subjects in the first cohort. According to a later analysis, parvovirus B19, influenza, CMV and Epstein-Barr virus appeared linked to several top co-occurrence clusters. Strong co-occurrence of HLA alleles, especially DR and DQ, made assigning TCR associations to individual alleles difficult. Immune exposure information for the cohort was limited to CMV serostatus.

Library preparation was by the immunoSEQ multiplex PCR assay. For the multiplex PCR, a mixture combining 60 forward primers for TCR Vbeta segments and 13 reverse primers for TCR Jbeta segments was used. A multiplex PCR assay on genomic DNA amplified the CDR3 region of rearranged TCR beta genes. The amplified TCR beta libraries were sequenced on the Illumina HiSeq System as 87-base-pair reads. As for how the authors treated the data: In a later analysis, roughly 80 million unique TCR beta chains were counted across the 650 to 700 repertoires, and around 10 million of these chains were shared by at least two donors. A nearest-neighbor algorithm error-corrected the raw reads and collapsed the reads into unique sequences, merging closely related sequences to remove PCR and sequencing errors. CDR3 sequences were aligned to IMGT reference sequences to assign V, D and J gene segments. For a sequence to be retained, a match of at least six nucleotides to both a V gene segment and a J gene segment was required. A rearrangement counted as productive if the CDR3 had no stop codons and remained in frame with V and J, and every other rearrangement counted as non-productive. CDR3 was defined by IMGT convention, running from the second conserved V-encoded cysteine to the conserved J-encoded phenylalanine. The earlier analysis of about 500 of the donors excluded sequences that lacked an unambiguous match to a single V gene segment. In an earlier analysis of around 590 of the donors, a V segment was called functional when productive rearrangements were above 56.7%, and segregating when the standard deviation between donors exceeded 5%. To diagnose cytomegalovirus status from the catalog of TCR beta chain sequences, a statistical classification framework was built. A later analysis assigned V and J genes by comparing TCR nucleotide sequences with IMGT/GENE-DB human TR gene sequences. Using the TCRdist pipeline, a later analysis assigned CDR3 sequences along with most-parsimonious VDJ recombination scenarios. A later analysis defined each TCR beta chain by its CDR3 amino acid sequence plus V-gene family, and excluded reads lacking a unique V-gene family. As a way to deal with suspected cross-contamination and a sequencing artifact, a later analysis dropped hundreds of nucleotide sequences that were highly shared and had low generation probability. A later analysis calculated a clonal expansion index for each public chain from normalized within-repertoire ranks of inferred template counts. A later analysis computed generation probabilities with a VDJ recombination model fitted to out-of-frame rearrangements, and checked the results against IGoR. Hypergeometric tests were used in a later analysis to score TCR-TCR, TCR-HLA and TCR-CMV co-occurrence, with a repertoire-size bias correction applied to the TCR pairs. To estimate false discovery rates, a later analysis permuted the HLA or CMV assignments 20 times. In a later analysis, co-occurring TCRs were grouped using DBSCAN, with TCRdist sequence similarity added in when clustering inside HLA-allele-positive subsets. Repertoires with fewer than 30,000 or more than 120,000 public chains, plus five repertoires with anomalous nucleotide sharing, were excluded from co-occurrence clustering. Held by TCRdb, this immuneACCESS table contains in-frame sequences only and omits some clones. Under half of the omission traces to an unresolved V gene where checked; the cause of the rest is unknown. From that table come the V and J calls and clone size; the DNA was used to work out D and trimming. This sample lists about 300,000 clones; roughly 85% were detected once. The ten biggest clones cover roughly 4% of the sample.

The cohort consisted of fewer than 700 healthy bone marrow donors. At the time of sampling, every cohort member was nominally healthy, though immune exposures that went unrecorded were likely present. The donor tested CMV seropositive and was one of the 289 seropositive cohort members. Each donor provided a peripheral blood sample, and peripheral blood mononuclear cells were used for TCR beta sequencing. Genomic DNA extraction from the blood cell samples was performed with the Qiagen DNeasy Blood Extraction Kit. About this clone: The target of this receptor is not known. The record has no base qualities; no much larger clone is one base away.

Trimming takes 4 bases from V and 2 bases from J, and the germline ends sit 13 bases apart. The CDR3, from cysteine to phenylalanine, totals 14 residues. Only the CDR3 DNA stays, 42 bases, in frame from base 1. According to the germline V gene (reference sequence), CDR1 reads SGHNT and CDR2 reads YYREEE. The clonotype originates from a man aged 35 to 55 in good health and CMV-seropositive. The source material was PBMCs. Recombination linked TRBV5-4 to TRBJ2-7; D gene: possibly TRBD1, on 6 matching bases. The base sequence is TGTGCCAGCAGCGTACGACAGGATACCTACGAGCAGTACTTC. Its translation is CASSVRQDTYEQYF.